The following is a TCR beta chain sequence with its context. Deep was the level at which the assay was run. The method was immunoSEQ multiplex PCR; TCRdb's version includes in-frame clones alone and lacks a portion of them. The sample has under 200,000 clones, 80% to 95% seen once. These data are taken from a study of shared clonotypes between healthy human individuals. There are 15 residues in the CDR3. This TCR was sampled from a woman aged 25-40 years in good health. This chain connects TRBV21-1 to TRBJ1-5; TRBD1 was called by the table and not checked on the DNA. TRBV21-1 is an annotated pseudogene. Sample: naive CD4+ T cells sorted from blood. Stated subset: CD45RA+ positively selected. The CDR3 DNA is TGTGCCAGCAGTTCCGGGACAGGGCCTGATCGGCCCCAGCATTTT. Residues: CASSSGTGPDRPQHF.